The clone carrying this T cell receptor (beta chain) was counted a few times. V was clipped by 5 bases and J by 2 bases, with 9 bases between them. The CDR3 runs to 13 residues. This entry is derived from a study of early T cells in non-severe SARS-CoV-2 infection. Individual cDNA molecules carried attached unique molecular identifiers. TCRdb ran MiXCR on the 5' RACE reads and lists one entry per CDR3 protein. The sample lists about 89,000 distinct CDR3 sequences; roughly 15% were seen once. V and J are TRBV12-3 or TRBV12-4 and TRBJ1-1; D may be TRBD1 (5 bases). This receptor was obtained from an adult who was a healthcare worker with PCR-confirmed SARS-CoV-2 infection or an uninfected control (not recorded which). The input for sequencing was whole blood, taken at baseline. CDR3 protein: CASSVQENTEAFF. The DNA for the CDR3 is TGTGCCAGCAGTGTACAGGAAAACACTGAAGCTTTCTTT.